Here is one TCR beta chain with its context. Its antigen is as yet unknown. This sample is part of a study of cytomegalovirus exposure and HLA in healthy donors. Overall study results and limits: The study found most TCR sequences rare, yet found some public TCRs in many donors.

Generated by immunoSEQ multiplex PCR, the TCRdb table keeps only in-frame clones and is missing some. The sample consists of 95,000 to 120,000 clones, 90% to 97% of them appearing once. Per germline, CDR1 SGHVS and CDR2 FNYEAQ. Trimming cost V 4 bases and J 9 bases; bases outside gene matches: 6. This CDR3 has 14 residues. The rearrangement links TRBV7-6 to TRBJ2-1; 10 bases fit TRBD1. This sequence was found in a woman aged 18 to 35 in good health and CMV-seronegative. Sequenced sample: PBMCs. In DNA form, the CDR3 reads TGTGCCAGCAGCTCCTATGACAGGGGGCGTGAGCAGTTCTTC. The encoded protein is CASSSYDRGREQFF.